These 3 T cell receptor beta chains were all obtained from the same sample, sequenced in a study of blood T cells in healthy people across ages. A second PCR of about 7 to 11 cycles used a sample-barcoded 5' primer and a J-beta primer mix. TCRdb re-derived calls from the 5' RACE reads in MiXCR, one entry per CDR3 protein. Of hundreds of thousands of distinct CDR3 sequences listed, approximately 30% are singletons. Sequenced input: blood. All receptors come from a woman over 75 in good health.

This clonotype was seen at least ten times. The V and J genes are TRBV3-1 and TRBJ2-5, with D hard to call. V was clipped by 0 bases and J by 5 bases, with 16 bases between them. There are 16 residues in the CDR3. In germline, CDR1 is LGHDT, CDR2 YNNKEL (reference sequence). CDR3 protein: CASSQDPRAKWETQYF. The CDR3, as DNA: TGTGCCAGCAGCCAAGACCCTAGAGCCAAGTGGGAGACCCAGTACTTC.

The J gene is TRBJ2-3, the V gene TRBV10-1; the match to TRBD2 covers 9 bases. The J segment lost 8 bases and the V segment lost 6 bases, leaving 12 bases of the junction unmatched. CDR3 length equals 15 residues. Germline lookup yields CDR1 WNHNN and CDR2 SYGVQD (reference sequence). The DNA of the CDR3 is TGCGCCAGCAGCCTTAGTAGCGGGAGAATTGGTACGCAGTATTTT. This gives the protein CASSLSSGRIGTQYF.

V is TRBV19 and J is TRBJ2-5; D tentatively fits TRBD1 or TRBD2 (6 bases each). The J call may be wrong; the DNA end is better matched by TRBJ2-4. There are 15 residues in the CDR3. The germline gives CDR1 LNHDA, CDR2 SQIVND (reference sequence). CDR3: CASSIGGGGKNIQYF. DNA of the CDR3: TGTGCCAGTAGTATTGGAGGGGGAGGCAAAAACATTCAGTACTTC.